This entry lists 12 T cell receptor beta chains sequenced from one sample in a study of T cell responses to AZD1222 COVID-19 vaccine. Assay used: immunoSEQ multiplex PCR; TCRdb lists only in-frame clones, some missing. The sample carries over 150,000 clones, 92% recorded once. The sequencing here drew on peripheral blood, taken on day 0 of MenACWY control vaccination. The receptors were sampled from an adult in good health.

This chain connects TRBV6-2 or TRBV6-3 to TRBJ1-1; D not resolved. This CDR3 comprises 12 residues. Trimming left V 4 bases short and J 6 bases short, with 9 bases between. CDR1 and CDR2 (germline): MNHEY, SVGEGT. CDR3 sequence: CASSSRGSEAFF. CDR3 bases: TGTGCCAGCAGTTCTCGGGGATCTGAAGCTTTCTTT.

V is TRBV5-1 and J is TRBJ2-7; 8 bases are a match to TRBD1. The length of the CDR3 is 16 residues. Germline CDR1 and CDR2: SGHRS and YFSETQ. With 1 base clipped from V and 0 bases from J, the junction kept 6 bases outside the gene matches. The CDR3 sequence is CASSLPGTGSSYEQYF. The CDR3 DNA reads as TGCGCCAGCAGCTTGCCCGGGACAGGCAGCTCCTACGAGCAGTACTTC.

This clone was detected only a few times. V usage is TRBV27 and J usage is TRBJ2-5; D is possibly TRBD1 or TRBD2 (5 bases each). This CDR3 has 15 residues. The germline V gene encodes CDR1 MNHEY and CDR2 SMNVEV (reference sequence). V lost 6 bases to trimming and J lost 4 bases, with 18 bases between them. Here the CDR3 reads CASRAGAAILETQYF. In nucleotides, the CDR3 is TGTGCCAGCAGGGCCGGGGCAGCAATTTTAGAGACCCAGTACTTC.

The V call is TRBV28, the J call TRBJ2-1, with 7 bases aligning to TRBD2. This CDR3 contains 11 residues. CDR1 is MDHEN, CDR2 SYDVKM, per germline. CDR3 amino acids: CAGGLHNEQFF. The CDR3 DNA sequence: TGTGCGGGGGGGTTACACAATGAGCAGTTCTTC.

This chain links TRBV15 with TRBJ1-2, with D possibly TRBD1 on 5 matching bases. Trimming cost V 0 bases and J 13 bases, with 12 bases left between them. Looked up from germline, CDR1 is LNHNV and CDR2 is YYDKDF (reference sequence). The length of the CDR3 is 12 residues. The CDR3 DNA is TGTGCCACCAGCAGAGATGTATGGGGGACCACCTTC. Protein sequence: CATSRDVWGTTF.

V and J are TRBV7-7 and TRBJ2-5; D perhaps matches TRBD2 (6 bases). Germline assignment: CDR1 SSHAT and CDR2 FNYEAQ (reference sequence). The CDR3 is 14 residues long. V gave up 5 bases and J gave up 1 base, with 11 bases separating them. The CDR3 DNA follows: TGTGCCAGCAGCCCCAATAGCGGCCAAGAGACCCAGTACTTC. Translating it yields CASSPNSGQETQYF.

The DNA of the CDR3 is TGTGCCAGCAGTTTACGCCGAGCCGATCAGCCCCAGCATTTT. Translation gives CASSLRRADQPQHF. The chain carries TRBV27 and TRBJ1-5; D uncertain. This CDR3 has 14 residues. The germline CDR1 and CDR2 sequences are MNHEY and SMNVEV (reference sequence). V gave up 2 bases and J gave up 5 bases, with 10 bases separating them.

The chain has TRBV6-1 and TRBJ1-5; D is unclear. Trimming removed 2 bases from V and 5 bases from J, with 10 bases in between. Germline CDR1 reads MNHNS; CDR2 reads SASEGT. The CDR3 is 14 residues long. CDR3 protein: CASSEQHEYQPQHF. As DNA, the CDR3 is TGTGCCAGCAGTGAACAACACGAATATCAGCCCCAGCATTTT.

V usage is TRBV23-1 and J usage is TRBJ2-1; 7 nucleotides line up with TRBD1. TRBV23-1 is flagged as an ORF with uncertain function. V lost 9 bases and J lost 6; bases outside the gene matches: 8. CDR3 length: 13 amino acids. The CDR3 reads CARRQGVGNEQFF. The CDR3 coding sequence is TGCGCCAGGAGACAGGGAGTGGGCAATGAGCAGTTCTTC.

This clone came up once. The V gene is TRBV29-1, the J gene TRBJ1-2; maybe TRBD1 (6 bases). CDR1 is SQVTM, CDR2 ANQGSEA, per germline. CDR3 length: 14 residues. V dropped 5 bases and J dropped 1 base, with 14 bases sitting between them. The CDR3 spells CSVRPGHDNYGYTF. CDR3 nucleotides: TGCAGCGTTCGCCCGGGACACGATAACTATGGCTACACCTTC.

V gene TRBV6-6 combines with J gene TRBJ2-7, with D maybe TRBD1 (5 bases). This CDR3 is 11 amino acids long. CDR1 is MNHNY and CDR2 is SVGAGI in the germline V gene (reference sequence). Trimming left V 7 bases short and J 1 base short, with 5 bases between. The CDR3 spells CASKGSYEQYF. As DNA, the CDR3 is TGTGCCAGCAAGGGGTCCTACGAGCAGTACTTC.

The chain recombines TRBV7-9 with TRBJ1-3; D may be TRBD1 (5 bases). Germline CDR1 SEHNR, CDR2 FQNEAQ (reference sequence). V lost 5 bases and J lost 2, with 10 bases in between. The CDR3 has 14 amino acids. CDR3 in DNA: TGTGCCAGCAGCCGGGGCGGTGCTGGAAACACCATATATTTT. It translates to CASSRGGAGNTIYF. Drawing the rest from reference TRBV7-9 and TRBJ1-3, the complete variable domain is DTGVSQNPRHKITKRGQNVTFRCDPISEHNRLYWYRQTLGQGPEFLTYFQNEAQLEKSRLLSDRFSAERPKGSFSTLEIQRTEQGDSAMYLCASSRGGAGNTIYFGEGSWLTVV.